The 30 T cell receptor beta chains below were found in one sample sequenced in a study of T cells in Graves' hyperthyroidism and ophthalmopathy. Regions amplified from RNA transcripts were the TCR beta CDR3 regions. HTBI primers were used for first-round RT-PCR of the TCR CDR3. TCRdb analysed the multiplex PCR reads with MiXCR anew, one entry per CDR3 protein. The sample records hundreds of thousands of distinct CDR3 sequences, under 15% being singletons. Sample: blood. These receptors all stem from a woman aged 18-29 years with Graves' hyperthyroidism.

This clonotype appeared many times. CDR3 DNA: TGCGCCAGCAGCCCCAAGAGGGACCCAGTGGCCGGGGAGCTGTTTTTT. This gives the protein CASSPKRDPVAGELFF. The J gene is TRBJ2-2, the V gene TRBV4-1, with D perhaps TRBD1 or TRBD2 (5 bases each). The CDR3 runs to 16 residues. V was pared by 4 bases and J by 6 bases, with 18 bases between. In germline, CDR1 is MGHRA, CDR2 YSYEKL.

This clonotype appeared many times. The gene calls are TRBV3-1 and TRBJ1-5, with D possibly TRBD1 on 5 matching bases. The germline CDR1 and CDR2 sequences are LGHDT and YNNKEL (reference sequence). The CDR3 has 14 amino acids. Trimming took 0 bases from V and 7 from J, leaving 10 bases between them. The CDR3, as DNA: TGTGCCAGCAGCCAAGATTGGGGGAGCCAGCCCCAGCATTTT. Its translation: CASSQDWGSQPQHF.

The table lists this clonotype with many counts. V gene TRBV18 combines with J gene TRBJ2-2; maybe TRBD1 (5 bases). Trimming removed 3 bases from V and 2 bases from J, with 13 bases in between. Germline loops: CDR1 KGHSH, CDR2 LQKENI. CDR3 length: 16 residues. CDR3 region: CASSPFDRLNTGELFF. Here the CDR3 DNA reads TGTGCCAGCTCACCTTTCGACAGACTTAACACCGGGGAGCTGTTTTTT. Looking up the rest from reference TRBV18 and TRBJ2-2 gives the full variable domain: NAGVMQNPRHLVRRRGQEARLRCSPMKGHSHVYWYRQLPEEGLKFMVYLQKENIIDESGMPKERFSAEFPKEGPSILRIQQVVRGDSAAYFCASSPFDRLNTGELFFGEGSRLTVL.

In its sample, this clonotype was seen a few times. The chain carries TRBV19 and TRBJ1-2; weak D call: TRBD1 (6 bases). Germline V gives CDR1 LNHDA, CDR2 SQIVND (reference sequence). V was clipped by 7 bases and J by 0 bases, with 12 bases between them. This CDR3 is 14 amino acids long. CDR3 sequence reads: CASTPDSPNYGYTF. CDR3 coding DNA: TGTGCCAGTACCCCGGACAGTCCTAACTATGGCTACACCTTC.

The CDR3 sequence is CASSPAGAGSTDTQYF. DNA of the CDR3: TGTGCCAGCAGTCCCGCCGGGGCAGGGAGCACAGATACGCAGTATTTT. The chain has TRBV6-1 and TRBJ2-3; D tentatively fits TRBD1 or TRBD2 (5 bases each). The germline gives CDR1 MNHNS, CDR2 SASEGT. This CDR3 spans 16 amino acids. Trimming took 5 bases from V and 0 from J, leaving 15 bases between them.

The CDR3 coding sequence is TGCGCCAGCAGCTCGCGAATGACAGCGGCCGGGAATGAAAAACTGTTTTTT. As protein: CASSSRMTAAGNEKLFF. The chain joins TRBV5-1 to TRBJ1-4; possibly TRBD1 for D (5 bases). V lost 3 bases to trimming and J lost 5 bases, with 20 bases between them. CDR1 and CDR2 (germline): SGHRS, YFSETQ. The CDR3 extends over 17 amino acids.

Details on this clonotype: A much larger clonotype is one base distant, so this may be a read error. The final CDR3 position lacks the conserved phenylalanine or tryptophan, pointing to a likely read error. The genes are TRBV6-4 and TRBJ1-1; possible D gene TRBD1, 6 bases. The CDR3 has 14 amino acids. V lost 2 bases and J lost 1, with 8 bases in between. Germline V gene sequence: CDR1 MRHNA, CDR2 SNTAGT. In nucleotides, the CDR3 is TGTGCCAGCAGTGACACGGACAGGAACACTGAAGCTTTCTCT. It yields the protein CASSDTDRNTEAFS.

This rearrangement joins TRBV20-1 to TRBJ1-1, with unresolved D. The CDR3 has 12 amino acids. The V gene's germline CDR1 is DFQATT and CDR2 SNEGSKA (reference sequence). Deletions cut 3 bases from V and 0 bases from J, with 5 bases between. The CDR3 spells CSARGMNTEAFF. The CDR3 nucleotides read TGCAGTGCTAGGGGCATGAACACTGAAGCTTTCTTT.

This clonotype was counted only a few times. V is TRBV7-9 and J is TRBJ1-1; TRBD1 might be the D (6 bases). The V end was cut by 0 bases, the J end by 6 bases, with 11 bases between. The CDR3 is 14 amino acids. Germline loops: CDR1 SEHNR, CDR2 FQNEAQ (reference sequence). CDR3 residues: CASSLAWGHAEAFF. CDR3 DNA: TGTGCCAGCAGCTTAGCTTGGGGGCACGCTGAAGCTTTCTTT. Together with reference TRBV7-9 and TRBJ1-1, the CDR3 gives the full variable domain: DTGVSQNPRHKITKRGQNVTFRCDPISEHNRLYWYRQTLGQGPEFLTYFQNEAQLEKSRLLSDRFSAERPKGSFSTLEIQRTEQGDSAMYLCASSLAWGHAEAFFGQGTRLTVV.

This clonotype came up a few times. The CDR3 region is CASSVWDLGNTIYF. The CDR3 nucleotides are TGTGCCAGCAGTGTCTGGGATCTGGGAAACACCATATATTTT. The rearrangement uses TRBV6-1 and TRBJ1-3; D is ambiguous. Looked up from germline, CDR1 is MNHNS and CDR2 is SASEGT. CDR3 length: 14 residues. V lost 4 bases and J lost 4, with 11 bases in between.

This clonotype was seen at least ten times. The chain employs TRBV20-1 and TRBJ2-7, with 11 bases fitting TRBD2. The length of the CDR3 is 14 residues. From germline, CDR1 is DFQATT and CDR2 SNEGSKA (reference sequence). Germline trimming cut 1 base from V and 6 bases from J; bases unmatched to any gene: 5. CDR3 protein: CSARVLAGGREQYF. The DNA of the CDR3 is TGCAGTGCTAGAGTCCTAGCGGGGGGTCGCGAGCAGTACTTC.

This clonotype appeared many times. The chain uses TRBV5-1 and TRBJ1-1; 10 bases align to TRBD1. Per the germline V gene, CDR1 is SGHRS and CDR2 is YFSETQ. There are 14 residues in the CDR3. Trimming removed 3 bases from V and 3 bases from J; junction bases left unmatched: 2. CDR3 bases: TGCGCCAGCAGCTCAGGACAGGGGGACACTGAAGCTTTCTTT. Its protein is CASSSGQGDTEAFF.

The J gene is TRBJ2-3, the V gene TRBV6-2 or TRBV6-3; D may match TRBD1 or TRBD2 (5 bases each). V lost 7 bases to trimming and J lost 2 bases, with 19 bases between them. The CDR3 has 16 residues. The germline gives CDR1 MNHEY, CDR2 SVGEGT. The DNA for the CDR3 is TGTGCCAGCAAACCGGGACCCCAGGCTACCACAGATACGCAGTATTTT. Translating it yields CASKPGPQATTDTQYF.

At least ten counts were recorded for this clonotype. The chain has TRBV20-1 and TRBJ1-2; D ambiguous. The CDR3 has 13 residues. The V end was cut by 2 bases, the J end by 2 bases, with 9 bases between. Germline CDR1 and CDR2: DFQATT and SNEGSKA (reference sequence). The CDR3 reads CSARSGWNYGYTF. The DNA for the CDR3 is TGCAGTGCTAGAAGCGGGTGGAACTATGGCTACACCTTC.

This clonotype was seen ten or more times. DNA of the CDR3: TGTGCCAGCACCCAAATGGGGGGCTCCTACAATGAGCAGTTCTTC. Protein: CASTQMGGSYNEQFF. V usage is TRBV28 and J usage is TRBJ2-1; possible D gene TRBD2, 6 bases. The ends were cut back, 7 bases at V and 0 bases at J, with 13 bases in the middle. Germline CDR1 and CDR2: MDHEN and SYDVKM. The CDR3 sequence is 15 residues long.

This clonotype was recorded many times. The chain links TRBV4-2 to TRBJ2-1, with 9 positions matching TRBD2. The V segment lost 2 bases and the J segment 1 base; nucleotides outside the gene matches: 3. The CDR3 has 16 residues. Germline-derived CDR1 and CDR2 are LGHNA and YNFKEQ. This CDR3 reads CASSQLLAGSYNEQFF. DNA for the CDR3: TGTGCCAGCAGCCAACTTCTAGCGGGATCCTACAATGAGCAGTTCTTC.

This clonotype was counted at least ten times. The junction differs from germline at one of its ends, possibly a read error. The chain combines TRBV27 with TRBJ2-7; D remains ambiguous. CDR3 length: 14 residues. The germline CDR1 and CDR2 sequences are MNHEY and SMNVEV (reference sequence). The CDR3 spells CASSLYRYSDEQYF. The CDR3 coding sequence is TGTGCCAGCAGTTTATACAGATACTCCGACGAGCAGTACTTC.

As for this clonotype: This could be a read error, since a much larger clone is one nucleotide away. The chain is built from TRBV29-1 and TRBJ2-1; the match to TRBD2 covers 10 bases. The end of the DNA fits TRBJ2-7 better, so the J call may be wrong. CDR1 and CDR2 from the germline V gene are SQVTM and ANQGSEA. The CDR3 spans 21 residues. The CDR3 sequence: CSVEGSFFRLAGAISYNEQYF. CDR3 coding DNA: TGCAGCGTTGAAGGTTCTTTTTTTCGGCTAGCGGGGGCAATCTCCTACAATGAGCAGTACTTC.

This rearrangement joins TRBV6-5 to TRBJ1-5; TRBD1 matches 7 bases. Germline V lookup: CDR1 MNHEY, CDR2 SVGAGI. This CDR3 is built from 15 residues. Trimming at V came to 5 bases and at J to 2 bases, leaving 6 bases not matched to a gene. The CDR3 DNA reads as TGTGCCAGCAGTCACAGGGGCTCTCGCAATCAGCCCCAGCATTTT. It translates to CASSHRGSRNQPQHF.

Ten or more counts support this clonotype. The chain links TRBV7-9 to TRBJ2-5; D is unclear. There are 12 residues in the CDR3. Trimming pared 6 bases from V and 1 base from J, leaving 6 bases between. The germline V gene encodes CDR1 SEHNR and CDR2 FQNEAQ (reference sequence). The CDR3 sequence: CASRSAQETQYF. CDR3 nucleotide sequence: TGTGCCAGCAGGAGCGCCCAAGAGACCCAGTACTTC.

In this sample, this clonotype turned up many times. The CDR3 DNA reads as TGCGCCAGCAGCTTTGGGGCGGGAGGCGCAGATACGCAGTATTTT. It translates to CASSFGAGGADTQYF. The rearrangement links TRBV5-1 to TRBJ2-3, with 8 bases that match TRBD2. The germline gives CDR1 SGHRS, CDR2 YFSETQ. The CDR3 extends over 15 amino acids. Trimming at V came to 2 bases and at J to 4 bases, leaving 6 bases not matched to a gene.

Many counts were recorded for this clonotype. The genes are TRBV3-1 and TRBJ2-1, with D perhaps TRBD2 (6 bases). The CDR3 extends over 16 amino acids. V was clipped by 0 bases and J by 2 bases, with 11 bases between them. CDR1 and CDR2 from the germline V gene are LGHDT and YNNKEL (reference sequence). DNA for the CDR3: TGTGCCAGCAGCCAAGATCCCGGACTAACCTACAATGAGCAGTTCTTC. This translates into CASSQDPGLTYNEQFF.

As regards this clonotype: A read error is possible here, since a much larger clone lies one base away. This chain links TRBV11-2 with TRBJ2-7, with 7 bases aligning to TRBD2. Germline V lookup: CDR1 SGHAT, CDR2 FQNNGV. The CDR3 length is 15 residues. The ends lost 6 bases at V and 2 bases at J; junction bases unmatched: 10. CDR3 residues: CASSKSGAPTYEQYF. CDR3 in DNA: TGTGCCAGCAGTAAGAGCGGGGCACCTACCTACGAGCAGTACTTC.

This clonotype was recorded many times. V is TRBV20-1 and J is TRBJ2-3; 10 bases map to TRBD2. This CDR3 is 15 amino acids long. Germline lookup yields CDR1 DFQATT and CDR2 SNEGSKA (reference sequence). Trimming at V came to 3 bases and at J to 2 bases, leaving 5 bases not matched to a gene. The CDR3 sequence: CSASSSGRVTDTQYF. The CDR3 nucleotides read TGCAGTGCTAGTAGCAGCGGGAGGGTCACAGATACGCAGTATTTT.

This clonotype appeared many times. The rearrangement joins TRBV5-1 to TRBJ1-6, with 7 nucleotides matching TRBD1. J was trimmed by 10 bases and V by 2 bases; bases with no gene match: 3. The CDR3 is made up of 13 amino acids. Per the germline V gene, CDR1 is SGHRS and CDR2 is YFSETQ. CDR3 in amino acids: CASSLEGGSPLHF. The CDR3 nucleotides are TGCGCCAGCAGCTTAGAAGGGGGCTCACCCCTCCACTTT. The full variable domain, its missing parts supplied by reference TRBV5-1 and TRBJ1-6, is KAGVTQTPRYLIKTRGQQVTLSCSPISGHRSVSWYQQTPGQGLQFLFEYFSETQRNKGNFPGRFSGRQFSNSRSEMNVSTLELGDSALYLCASSLEGGSPLHFGNGTRLTVT.

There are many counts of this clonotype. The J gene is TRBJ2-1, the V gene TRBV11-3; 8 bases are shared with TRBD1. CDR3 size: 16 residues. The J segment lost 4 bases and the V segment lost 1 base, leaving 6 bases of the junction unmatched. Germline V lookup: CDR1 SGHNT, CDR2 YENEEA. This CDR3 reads CASSLGTGNIYNEQFF. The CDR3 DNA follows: TGTGCCAGCAGCTTAGGGACAGGGAATATATACAATGAGCAGTTCTTC.

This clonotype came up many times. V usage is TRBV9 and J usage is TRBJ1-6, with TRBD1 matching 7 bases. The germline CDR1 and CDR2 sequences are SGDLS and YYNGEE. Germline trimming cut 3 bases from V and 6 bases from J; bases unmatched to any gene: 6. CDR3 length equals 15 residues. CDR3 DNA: TGTGCCAGCAGCGCCTCCGGGACAGTTAATTCACCCCTCCACTTT. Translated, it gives CASSASGTVNSPLHF.

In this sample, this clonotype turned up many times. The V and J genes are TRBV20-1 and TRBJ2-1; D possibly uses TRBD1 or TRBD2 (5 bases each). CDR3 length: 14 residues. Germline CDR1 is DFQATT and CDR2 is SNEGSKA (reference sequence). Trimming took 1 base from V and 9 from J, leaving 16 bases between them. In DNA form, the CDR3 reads TGCAGTGCTAGAGGTTTTATCCGGGGCGGTGAGCAGTTCTTC. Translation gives CSARGFIRGGEQFF.

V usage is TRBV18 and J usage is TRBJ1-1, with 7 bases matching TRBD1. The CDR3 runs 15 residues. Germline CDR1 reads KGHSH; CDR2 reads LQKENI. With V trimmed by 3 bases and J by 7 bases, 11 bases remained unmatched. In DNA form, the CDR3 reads TGTGCCAGCTCACCCGCCACCGGACAGGTCCGTGAAGCTTTCTTT. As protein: CASSPATGQVREAFF.

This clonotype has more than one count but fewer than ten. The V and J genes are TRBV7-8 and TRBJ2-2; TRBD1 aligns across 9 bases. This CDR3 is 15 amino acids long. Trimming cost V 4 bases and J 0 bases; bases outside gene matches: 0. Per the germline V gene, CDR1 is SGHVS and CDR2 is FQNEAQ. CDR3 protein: CASSWDRANTGELFF. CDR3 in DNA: TGTGCCAGCAGCTGGGACAGGGCGAACACCGGGGAGCTGTTTTTT.